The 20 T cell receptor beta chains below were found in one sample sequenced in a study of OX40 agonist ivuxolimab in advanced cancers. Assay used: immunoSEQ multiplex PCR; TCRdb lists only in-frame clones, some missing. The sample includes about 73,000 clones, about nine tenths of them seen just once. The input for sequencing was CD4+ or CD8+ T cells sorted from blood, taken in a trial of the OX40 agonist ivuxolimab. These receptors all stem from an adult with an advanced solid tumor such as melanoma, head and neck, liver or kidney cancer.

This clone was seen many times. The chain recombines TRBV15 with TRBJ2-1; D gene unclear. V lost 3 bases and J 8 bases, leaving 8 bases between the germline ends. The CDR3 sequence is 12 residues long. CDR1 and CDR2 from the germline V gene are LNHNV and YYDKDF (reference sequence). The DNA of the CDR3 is TGTGCCACCAGCAGCTCTTTGGATGAGCAGTTCTTC. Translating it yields CATSSSLDEQFF. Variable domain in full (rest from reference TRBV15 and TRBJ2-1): DAMVIQNPRYQVTQFGKPVTLSCSQTLNHNVMYWYQQKSSQAPKLLFHYYDKDFNNEADTPDNFQSRRPNTSFCFLDIRSPGLGDTAMYLCATSSSLDEQFFGPGTRLTVL.

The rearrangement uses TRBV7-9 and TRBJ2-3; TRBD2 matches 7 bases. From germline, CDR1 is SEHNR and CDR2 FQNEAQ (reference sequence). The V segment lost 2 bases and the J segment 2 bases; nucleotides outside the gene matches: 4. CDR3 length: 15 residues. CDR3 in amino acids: CASSLKAGITDTQYF. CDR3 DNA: TGTGCCAGCAGCTTAAAAGCGGGGATCACAGATACGCAGTATTTT.

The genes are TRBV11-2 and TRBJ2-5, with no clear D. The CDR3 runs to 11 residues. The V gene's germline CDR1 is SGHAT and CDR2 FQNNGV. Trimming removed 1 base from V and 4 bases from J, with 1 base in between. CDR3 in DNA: TGTGCCAGCAGCTTAGGAGAGACCCAGTACTTC. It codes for CASSLGETQYF.

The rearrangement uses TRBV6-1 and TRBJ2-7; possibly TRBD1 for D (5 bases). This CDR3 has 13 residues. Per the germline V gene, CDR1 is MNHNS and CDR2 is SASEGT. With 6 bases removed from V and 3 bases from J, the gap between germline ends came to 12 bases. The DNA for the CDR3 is TGTGCCAGCAGGGCGAACAGGCTCTACGAGCAGTACTTC. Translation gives CASRANRLYEQYF.

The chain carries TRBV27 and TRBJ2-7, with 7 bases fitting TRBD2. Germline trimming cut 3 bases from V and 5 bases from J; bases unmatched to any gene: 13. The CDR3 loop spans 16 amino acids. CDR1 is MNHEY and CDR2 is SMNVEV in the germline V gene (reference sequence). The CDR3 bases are TGTGCCAGCAGTTTGGATGGCGGGCGGGAGCCCCACGAGCAGTACTTC. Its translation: CASSLDGGREPHEQYF.

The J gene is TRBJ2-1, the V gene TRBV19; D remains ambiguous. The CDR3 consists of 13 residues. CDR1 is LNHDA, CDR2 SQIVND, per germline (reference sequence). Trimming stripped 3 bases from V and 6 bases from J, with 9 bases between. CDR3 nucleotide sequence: TGTGCCAGTAGTATCCAGATGGGCAATGAGCAGTTCTTC. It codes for CASSIQMGNEQFF.

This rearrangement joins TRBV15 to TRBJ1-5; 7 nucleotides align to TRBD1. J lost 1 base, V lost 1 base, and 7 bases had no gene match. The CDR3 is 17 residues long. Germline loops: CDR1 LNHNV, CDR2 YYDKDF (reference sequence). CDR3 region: CATSRGEGAPSNQPQHF. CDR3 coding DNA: TGTGCCACCAGCAGAGGAGAGGGGGCGCCGAGCAATCAGCCCCAGCATTTT.

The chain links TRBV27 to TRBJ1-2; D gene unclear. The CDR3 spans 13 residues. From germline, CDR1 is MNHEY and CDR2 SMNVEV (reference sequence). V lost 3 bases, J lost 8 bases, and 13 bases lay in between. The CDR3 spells CASSFGLSGGYTF. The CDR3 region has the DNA TGTGCCAGCAGTTTCGGGTTATCGGGGGGCTACACCTTC.

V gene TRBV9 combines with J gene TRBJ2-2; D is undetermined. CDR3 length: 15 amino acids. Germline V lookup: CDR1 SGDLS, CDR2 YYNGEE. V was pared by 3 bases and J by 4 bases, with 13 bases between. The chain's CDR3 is CASSAVTYSTGELFF. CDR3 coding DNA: TGTGCCAGCAGCGCTGTGACCTATTCCACCGGGGAGCTGTTTTTT.

The CDR3 coding sequence is TGTGCCAGCAGCCCCCACCCTCAGGGGAACCTAGCCAAAAACATTCAGTACTTC. Translated: CASSPHPQGNLAKNIQYF. The gene calls are TRBV7-9 and TRBJ2-4; D possibly corresponds to TRBD1 (6 bases). Trimming removed 5 bases from V and 0 bases from J, with 20 bases in between. The CDR3 has 18 amino acids. CDR1 and CDR2 (germline): SEHNR, FQNEAQ (reference sequence).

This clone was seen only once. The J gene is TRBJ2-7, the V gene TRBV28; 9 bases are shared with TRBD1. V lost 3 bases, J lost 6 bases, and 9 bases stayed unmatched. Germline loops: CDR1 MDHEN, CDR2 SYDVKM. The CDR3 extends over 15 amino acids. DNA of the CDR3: TGTGCCAGCAGTTTGGGGGACAGGGACGGGGCCGAGCAGTACTTC. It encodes CASSLGDRDGAEQYF.

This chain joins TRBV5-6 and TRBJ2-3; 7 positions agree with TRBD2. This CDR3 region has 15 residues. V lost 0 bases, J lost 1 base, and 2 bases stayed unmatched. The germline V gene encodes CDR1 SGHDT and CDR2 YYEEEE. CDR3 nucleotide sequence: TGTGCCAGCAGCTTGGGGGGAGGGGGCACAGATACGCAGTATTTT. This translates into CASSLGGGGTDTQYF.

CDR3 DNA: TGTGCCAGCAGCGGCGATAGGACAGATACGCAGTATTTT. Translating it yields CASSGDRTDTQYF. The chain carries TRBV9 and TRBJ2-3; D remains ambiguous. V was pared by 3 bases and J by 3 bases, with 8 bases between. CDR1 SGDLS and CDR2 YYNGEE come from the germline V gene. The CDR3 spans 13 residues.

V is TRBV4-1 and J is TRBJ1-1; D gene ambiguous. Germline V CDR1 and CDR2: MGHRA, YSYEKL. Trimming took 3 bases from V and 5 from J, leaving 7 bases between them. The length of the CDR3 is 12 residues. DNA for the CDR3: TGCGCCAGCAGCCAGGGGAGGACTGAAGCTTTCTTT. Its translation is CASSQGRTEAFF.

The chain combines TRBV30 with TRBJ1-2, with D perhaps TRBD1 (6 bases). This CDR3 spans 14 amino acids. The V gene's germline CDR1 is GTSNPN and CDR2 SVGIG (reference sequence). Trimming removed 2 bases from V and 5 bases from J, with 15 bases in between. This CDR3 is CAWSTTGLGYGYTF. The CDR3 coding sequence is TGTGCCTGGAGTACTACAGGGTTGGGATATGGCTACACCTTC.

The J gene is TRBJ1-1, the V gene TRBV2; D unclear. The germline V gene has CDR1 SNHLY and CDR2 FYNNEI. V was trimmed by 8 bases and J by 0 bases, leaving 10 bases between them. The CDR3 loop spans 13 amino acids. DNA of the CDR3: TGTGCCAGCTTGGGCGTCGTGAACACTGAAGCTTTCTTT. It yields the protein CASLGVVNTEAFF.

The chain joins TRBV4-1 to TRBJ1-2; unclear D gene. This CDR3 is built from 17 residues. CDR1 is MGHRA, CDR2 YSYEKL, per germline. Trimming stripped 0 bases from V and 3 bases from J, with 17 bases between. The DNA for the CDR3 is TGCGCCAGCAGCCAAGACCTCGGGGTTGGGAAGGACTATGGCTACACCTTC. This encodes CASSQDLGVGKDYGYTF.

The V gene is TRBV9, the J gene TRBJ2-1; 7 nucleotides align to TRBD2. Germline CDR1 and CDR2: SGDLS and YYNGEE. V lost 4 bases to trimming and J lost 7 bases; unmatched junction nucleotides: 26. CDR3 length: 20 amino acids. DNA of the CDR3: TGTGCCAGCAGCTCACGAAACGGGGAGGGACCAATCATATCGGCGAATGAGCAGTTCTTC. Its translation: CASSSRNGEGPIISANEQFF.

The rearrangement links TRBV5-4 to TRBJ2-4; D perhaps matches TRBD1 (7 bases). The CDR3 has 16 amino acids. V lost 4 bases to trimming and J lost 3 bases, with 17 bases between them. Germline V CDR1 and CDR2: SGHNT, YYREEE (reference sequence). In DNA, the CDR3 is TGTGCCAGCAGCAGCGGGCTGCAGGGGGTCAAAAACATTCAGTACTTC. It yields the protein CASSSGLQGVKNIQYF.

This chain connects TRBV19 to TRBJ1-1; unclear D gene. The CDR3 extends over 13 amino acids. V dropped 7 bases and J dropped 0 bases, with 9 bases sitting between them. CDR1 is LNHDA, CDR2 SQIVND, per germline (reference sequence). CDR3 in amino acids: CASTSGLNTEAFF. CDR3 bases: TGTGCCAGTACTTCAGGACTGAACACTGAAGCTTTCTTT. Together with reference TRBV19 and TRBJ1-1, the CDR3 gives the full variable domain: DGGITQSPKYLFRKEGQNVTLSCEQNLNHDAMYWYRQDPGQGLRLIYYSQIVNDFQKGDIAEGYSVSREKKESFPLTVTSAQKNPTAFYLCASTSGLNTEAFFGQGTRLTVV.